The rows below give T cell receptor beta chains drawn from one sample of a study of OX40 agonist ivuxolimab in advanced cancers. Produced via immunoSEQ multiplex PCR; TCRdb's table is partial and in-frame only. Altogether over 45,000 clones are present, more than 75% being singletons, with the ten largest covering 4% to 4.5%. The sequencing used CD4+ or CD8+ T cells sorted from blood, collected in a trial of the OX40 agonist ivuxolimab. The receptor source for this set is an adult with an advanced solid tumor such as melanoma, head and neck, liver or kidney cancer. The CDR3 runs from the conserved cysteine through the conserved F or W. D genes are given only for firm matches. Clone size is stated in some rows and not others, as once, few, many or a class when expanded.

CDR3 length | D gene | J gene | V gene | clone size | CDR3 protein | CDR3 DNA
14 | - | TRBJ1-1 | TRBV19 | - | CASSIWGARTEAFF | TGTGCCAGTAGTATATGGGGGGCGCGCACTGAAGCTTTCTTT
16 | - | TRBJ1-4 | TRBV7-2 | - | CASSFGTVGSGEKLFF | TGTGCCAGCAGCTTCGGAACCGTGGGGTCTGGTGAAAAACTGTTTTTT
16 | TRBD2 | TRBJ2-3 | TRBV5-4 | many | CASSLGAGGSTDTQYF | TGTGCCAGCAGCTTGGGAGCGGGAGGGAGCACAGATACGCAGTATTTT
12 | - | TRBJ2-7 | TRBV2 | - | CASSPDTYEQYF | TGTGCCAGCAGCCCCGATACCTACGAGCAGTACTTC
13 | - | TRBJ1-5 | TRBV6-5 | - | CASSRAGQQPQHF | TGTGCCAGCAGCCGAGCCGGACAGCAGCCCCAGCATTTT
15 | TRBD1 | TRBJ2-3 | TRBV4-3 | - | CASSQVGQATDTQYF | TGCGCCAGCAGCCAAGTGGGACAGGCTACAGATACGCAGTATTTT
14 | - | TRBJ2-3 | TRBV6-5 | few | CASSTVWLTDTQYF | TGTGCCAGCAGTACAGTGTGGCTCACAGATACGCAGTATTTT
14 | - | TRBJ1-1 | TRBV6-5 | - | CASSSQGVQTEAFF | TGTGCCAGCAGTTCCCAGGGTGTGCAGACTGAAGCTTTCTTT
14 | - | TRBJ2-3 | TRBV30 | - | CAWSAGLSTDTQYF | TGTGCCTGGAGTGCGGGACTTAGCACAGATACGCAGTATTTT
15 | TRBD1 | TRBJ2-7 | TRBV5-6 | - | CASSSPGTAFYEQYF | TGTGCCAGCAGCTCACCCGGGACAGCGTTCTACGAGCAGTACTTC
17 | TRBD2 | TRBJ2-1 | TRBV27 | few | CASSPRTSGRKYNEQFF | TGTGCCAGCAGTCCCCGGACTAGCGGGAGGAAGTACAATGAGCAGTTCTTC
15 | TRBD1 | TRBJ1-6 | TRBV9 | - | CASSVLTGGDSPLHF | TGTGCCAGCAGCGTGTTAACAGGGGGAGATTCACCCCTCCACTTT
14 | TRBD2 | TRBJ2-7 | TRBV7-2 | - | CASSSTVSGREQYF | TGTGCCAGCAGCTCAACCGTTAGCGGGAGGGAGCAGTACTTC
13 | - | TRBJ1-2 | TRBV28 | - | CASSPLRVRGYTF | TGTGCCAGCAGTCCCCTGAGGGTTCGAGGCTACACCTTC
16 | TRBD1 | TRBJ2-7 | TRBV7-2 | - | CASSTQAGTGGYEQYF | TGTGCCAGCAGCACGCAGGCCGGGACAGGGGGCTACGAGCAGTACTTC
15 | TRBD2 | TRBJ2-1 | TRBV7-9 | - | CASSPFAGVYDEQFF | TGTGCCAGCAGCCCTTTCGCGGGAGTTTACGATGAGCAGTTCTTC
15 | TRBD1 | TRBJ2-7 | TRBV28 | - | CASTSPGQGAYEQYF | TGTGCCAGCACCTCACCGGGACAGGGGGCCTACGAGCAGTACTTC
16 | TRBD2 | TRBJ2-1 | TRBV5-1 | - | CASSLSGTGSYNEQFF | TGCGCCAGCAGCTTAAGCGGGACCGGGTCCTACAATGAGCAGTTCTTC
17 | TRBD1 | TRBJ2-2 | TRBV19 | - | CASSIRGGKFSSGELFF | TGTGCCAGTAGTATTCGAGGGGGCAAGTTTAGTTCCGGGGAGCTGTTTTTT
15 | - | TRBJ2-5 | TRBV19 | - | CASSPGTQIRETQYF | TGTGCCAGTAGCCCCGGGACCCAAATCAGGGAGACCCAGTACTTC
22 | TRBD2 | TRBJ2-7 | TRBV4-2 | - | CASSRISTSGGARKGGVYEQYF | TGTGCCAGCAGCCGCATCTCGACTAGCGGGGGGGCTAGAAAGGGTGGTGTCTACGAGCAGTACTTC
14 | TRBD2 | TRBJ2-5 | TRBV5-1 | - | CASRLAGGLETQYF | TGCGCCAGCCGACTAGCGGGGGGCTTAGAGACCCAGTACTTC
17 | TRBD1 | TRBJ2-3 | TRBV4-1 | - | CASSQADRGGSTDTQYF | TGCGCCAGCAGCCAAGCCGACAGGGGGGGAAGTACAGATACGCAGTATTTT
14 | - | TRBJ2-7 | TRBV7-2 | - | CASSARVSSYEQYF | TGTGCCAGCAGCGCCAGGGTAAGCTCCTACGAGCAGTACTTC
14 | - | TRBJ1-2 | TRBV15 | - | CATSRDQGRSGYTF | TGTGCCACCAGCAGAGACCAGGGGAGATCTGGCTACACCTTC
15 | - | TRBJ2-1 | TRBV28 | - | CASSLLRNWDNEQFF | TGTGCCAGCAGTTTACTCAGGAATTGGGACAATGAGCAGTTCTTC
14 | TRBD1 | TRBJ1-5 | TRBV6-1 | - | CASSQGAGNQPQHF | TGTGCCAGCAGTCAGGGGGCGGGCAATCAGCCCCAGCATTTT
14 | - | TRBJ1-4 | TRBV6-5 | few | CASRNAADNEKLFF | TGTGCCAGCAGGAACGCGGCAGACAATGAAAAACTGTTTTTT
14 | - | TRBJ2-7 | TRBV5-1 | - | CASSLARDPYEQYF | TGCGCCAGCAGCTTGGCTCGGGACCCCTACGAGCAGTACTTC
14 | TRBD2 | TRBJ2-5 | TRBV29-1 | - | CSARTRGARGTQYF | TGCAGCGCCAGGACTAGGGGAGCGAGAGGGACCCAGTACTTC
19 | TRBD2 | TRBJ2-7 | TRBV18 | - | CASSPIGGETGTRPYEQYF | TGTGCCAGCTCACCGATCGGTGGGGAAACCGGGACTAGGCCCTACGAGCAGTACTTC
14 | - | TRBJ1-3 | TRBV28 | - | CASSLWTAGNTIYF | TGTGCCAGCAGTTTGTGGACAGCGGGAAACACCATATATTTT
17 | - | TRBJ2-3 | TRBV5-1 | - | CASSWDPVNSDTDTQYF | TGCGCCAGCAGCTGGGACCCGGTGAACAGCGACACAGATACGCAGTATTTT
12 | - | TRBJ1-2 | TRBV19 | - | CVSSIGNYGYTF | TGTGTCAGTAGTATAGGGAACTATGGCTACACCTTC
14 | - | TRBJ1-2 | TRBV27 | - | CASSFRGSNYGYTF | TGTGCCAGCAGTTTTCGAGGCTCTAACTATGGCTACACCTTC
12 | - | TRBJ2-2 | TRBV19 | - | CASRRDAGELFF | TGTGCCAGTAGGAGGGACGCCGGGGAGCTGTTTTTT
16 | - | TRBJ1-2 | TRBV28 | - | CASSPSTLIIYYGYTF | TGTGCCAGCAGTCCCTCGACCCTAATCATTTATTATGGCTACACCTTC
11 | - | TRBJ2-2 | TRBV2 | - | CASAQSRELFF | TGTGCCAGCGCACAGAGCAGGGAGCTGTTTTTT
15 | TRBD1 | TRBJ1-1 | TRBV27 | - | CASSSLGQGITEAFF | TGTGCCAGCAGTTCCTTGGGACAGGGTATCACTGAAGCTTTCTTT
14 | - | TRBJ1-5 | TRBV29-1 | - | CSVAEGGSNQPQHF | TGCAGCGTTGCGGAGGGGGGCAGCAATCAGCCCCAGCATTTT
13 | - | TRBJ2-3 | TRBV29-1 | - | CSPKETGTDTQYF | TGCAGCCCGAAAGAAACGGGTACAGATACGCAGTATTTT
16 | - | TRBJ1-3 | TRBV4-2 | - | CASASTTGSSGNTIYF | TGTGCCAGCGCGAGTACGACAGGATCCTCTGGAAACACCATATATTTT
12 | - | TRBJ2-5 | TRBV10-1 | - | CASSDGQETQYF | TGCGCCAGCTCGGACGGGCAAGAGACCCAGTACTTC
14 | TRBD1 | TRBJ2-7 | TRBV10-2 | - | CASRRGTESYEQYF | TGCGCCAGCAGGAGGGGGACAGAATCCTACGAGCAGTACTTC
16 | TRBD1 | TRBJ1-1 | TRBV19 | - | CASSMGRQGTDSEAFF | TGTGCCAGTAGTATGGGACGACAGGGAACCGATTCTGAAGCTTTCTTT
14 | - | TRBJ1-3 | TRBV28 | few | CASSWADSGNTIYF | TGTGCCAGCAGTTGGGCGGACTCTGGAAACACCATATATTTT
14 | - | TRBJ2-2 | TRBV6-5 | once | CASSHAQGTGELFF | TGTGCCAGCAGTCACGCACAGGGAACCGGGGAGCTGTTTTTT
14 | - | TRBJ1-2 | TRBV5-1 | - | CASSLSQGNYGYTF | TGCGCCAGCAGCTTGTCCCAGGGTAACTATGGCTACACCTTC
13 | - | TRBJ1-1 | TRBV7-3 | - | CASSRNLDTEAFF | TGTGCCAGCAGCCGCAACTTGGACACTGAAGCTTTCTTT
14 | - | TRBJ2-1 | TRBV5-4 | - | CASSLQSQGNEQFF | TGTGCCAGCAGCCTGCAGAGCCAGGGGAATGAGCAGTTCTTC